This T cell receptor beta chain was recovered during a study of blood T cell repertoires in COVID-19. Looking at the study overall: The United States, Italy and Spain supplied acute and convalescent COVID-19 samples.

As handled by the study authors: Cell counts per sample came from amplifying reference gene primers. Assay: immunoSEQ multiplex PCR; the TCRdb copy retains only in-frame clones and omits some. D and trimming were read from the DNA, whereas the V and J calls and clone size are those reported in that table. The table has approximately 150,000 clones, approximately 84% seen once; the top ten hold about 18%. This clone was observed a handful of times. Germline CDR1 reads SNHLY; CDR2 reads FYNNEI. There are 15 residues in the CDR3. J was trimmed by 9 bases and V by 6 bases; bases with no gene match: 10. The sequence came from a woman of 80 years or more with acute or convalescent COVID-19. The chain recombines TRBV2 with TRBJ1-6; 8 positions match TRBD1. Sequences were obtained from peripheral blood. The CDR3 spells CASRVISGGGSPLHF. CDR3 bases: TGTGCCAGCAGAGTAATTTCAGGGGGCGGTTCACCCCTCCACTTT.